The sequence of this T cell receptor (beta chain) was determined in a study of metastatic and nonmetastatic thyroid tumors. CDR3 length: 16 residues. Germline loops: CDR1 MNHNS, CDR2 SASEGT. V gave up 5 bases and J gave up 5 bases; unmatched junction bases: 13. TCRdb re-clonotyped the PCR reads via MiXCR. The repertoire includes about 21,000 clones, about 35% of them detected once, and 20% to 30% sits in the top ten. This clone occurred a few times. There were no patients who had received any treatment before thyroid surgery. The chain recombines TRBV6-1 with TRBJ2-7, with 9 bases matching TRBD1. The source is a female donor with papillary thyroid cancer or a benign thyroid nodule (not recorded which). Some clones in this sample may be carry-over from other donors' samples. Sequencing used tumor tissue. The CDR3 loop reads CASSSRGQGSEDEQYF. CDR3 bases: TGTGCCAGCAGTTCAAGGGGACAGGGTTCAGAAGACGAGCAGTACTTC.